This T cell receptor (beta chain) stems from a study of blood T cell repertoires in COVID-19 (dated by TCRdb to about 2020). About the study as a whole: Samples from collaborators originated in the United States, Italy and Spain and spanned both the acute and convalescent phases of COVID-19. The prospective study material was composed of cDNA or gDNA derived from T cells, B-cell-depleted T cells, or PBMCs. The dataset comprised deeply sampled blood TCRbeta repertoires from subjects exposed to, actively infected with, or recovered from COVID-19. A freely available public database, intended as a resource for researchers studying the immune response to SARS-CoV-2, is where the repertoires were released. Samples came from the ongoing ImmuneRACE study (first 160 participants) plus 1,254 subjects from 6 global collaborators. Nearly every sample came with metadata listing a de-identified subject ID, COVID-19 status, age in years and sex. Where available, HLA class I and class II types were taken from metadata supplied by the sample provider and were not determined by assay-based typing. The paper as a whole reports these results and caveats: Clinical and demographic metadata were provided uncurated, with the amount varying by source and participant.

A remark on this clone: This receptor's antigen is unknown. Base-call qualities are not available, and no considerably larger clone is one nucleotide away.

TCRbeta CDR3 regions were amplified from genomic DNA using the immunoSEQ Assay, a bias-controlled multiplex PCR. Per the source publication's procedure: Within the assay, amplification of reference gene primers was used to estimate how many nucleated cells each sample contained. To quantify the absolute abundance of each unique TCRbeta CDR3 rearrangement, sequence reads were collapsed and filtered. For each sample, productive Simpson clonality was calculated by taking the square root of Simpson's diversity index across productive rearrangements. The clones in this table, taken by TCRdb from immuneACCESS, are in-frame only. Not every clone is retained; where verified, under half of the shortfall comes from an unresolved V gene, and the cause of the rest is unknown. That table furnishes V, J and clone size, whereas the DNA furnished D and trimming. Across this sample there are a few hundred thousand clones, with 80% to 90% seen only once. In total, the top ten clones hold 5.5% to 7.5% of the sample.

The CDR3 measures 15 amino acids from cysteine to phenylalanine. The kept DNA is CDR3 alone, 45 bases in frame from the first base. Sequences KGHSH (CDR1) and LQKENI (CDR2) are obtained from the germline V gene. Trimming accounts for 3 bases at V and 4 bases at J, while the number of junction bases matched to no gene is 7. Samples from volunteer blood donors who had recovered from COVID-19 were contributed by a second Seattle source. Collaborating institutions collected whole blood in K2EDTA tubes following their own protocols. For TCRbeta analysis, collaborator samples were shipped as frozen whole blood, as isolated PBMCs, or as DNA extracted from either sample type.

The rearrangement joined TRBV18 to TRBJ1-2; 8 middle bases align to TRBD1. Sample: peripheral blood. This clonotype originated in a man aged 55 to 70 who had recovered from COVID-19. CDR3 loop: CASSPGSGGGYGYTF. The DNA sequence reads TGTGCCAGCTCACCTGGGTCAGGGGGCGGCTATGGCTACACCTTC.